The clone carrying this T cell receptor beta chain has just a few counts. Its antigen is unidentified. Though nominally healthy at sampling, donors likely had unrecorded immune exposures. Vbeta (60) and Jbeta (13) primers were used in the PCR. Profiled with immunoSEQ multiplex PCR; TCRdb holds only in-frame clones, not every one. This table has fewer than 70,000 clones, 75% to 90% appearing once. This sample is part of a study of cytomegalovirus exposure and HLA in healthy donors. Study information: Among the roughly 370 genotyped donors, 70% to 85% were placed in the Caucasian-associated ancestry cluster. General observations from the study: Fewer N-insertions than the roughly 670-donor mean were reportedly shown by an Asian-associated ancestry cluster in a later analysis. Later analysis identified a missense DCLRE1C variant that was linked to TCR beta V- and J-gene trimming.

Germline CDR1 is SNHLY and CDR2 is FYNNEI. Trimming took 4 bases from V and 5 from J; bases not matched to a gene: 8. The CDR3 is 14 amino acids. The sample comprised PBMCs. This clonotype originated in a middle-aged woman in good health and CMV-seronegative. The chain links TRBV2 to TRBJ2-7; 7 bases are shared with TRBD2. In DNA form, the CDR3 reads TGTGCCAGCAGTGGTGAGACTAGCAGCCACGAGCAGTACTTC. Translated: CASSGETSSHEQYF.